Included here is one T cell receptor (beta chain) sequence, with context. The protocol was immunoSEQ multiplex PCR, while the TCRdb copy is restricted to in-frame clones and leaves out a portion. The table has under 95,000 clones, about 90% seen once. These data originate in a study of T cell responses to AZD1222 COVID-19 vaccine. Germline values: CDR1 SEHNR, CDR2 FQNEAQ (reference sequence). V was shortened by 5 bases and J by 2 bases, with 12 bases between the two germline ends. This CDR3 region has 14 residues. This TCR was sampled from an adult who received the AZD1222 COVID-19 vaccine. The source material was peripheral blood, sampled 28 days after the second AZD1222 dose. The chain recombines TRBV7-9 with TRBJ1-2; D may be TRBD1 (6 bases). The CDR3 is CASSPRGANYGYTF. DNA of the CDR3: TGTGCCAGCAGCCCCCGGGGGGCCAACTATGGCTACACCTTC.